This T cell receptor (beta chain) was profiled in a study of lymphopenia after photon versus proton radiotherapy. Study-level findings and limits: After lymphocyte nadir, photon-treated repertoires showed oligoclonal expansion, especially CD8+ Temra. Photon-treated patients lost naive T cells and TCR diversity; proton-treated stayed stable.

Trimming took off 8 bases at V and 0 bases at J, with 12 bases between the two ends. Germline V gives CDR1 KGHSH, CDR2 LQKENI. The CDR3 runs 14 residues. Repertoires were generated with immunoSEQ multiplex PCR, while TCRdb's copy carries only in-frame clones and drops some. The table has 160,000 or so clones, 88% seen once; the top ten hold approximately 4.6%. Worth noting for this clone: Its antigen is still unknown.

The chain links TRBV18 to TRBJ2-3; D not certain. This TCR was sampled from a man aged 45-60 years with gastric cancer. Sample: peripheral blood, taken from a patient treated with photon-based radiotherapy. CDR3 protein: CASLITSSTDTQYF. The CDR3 DNA reads as TGTGCCAGCCTCATAACCTCCAGCACAGATACGCAGTATTTT.